The 13 T cell receptor beta chains below all came from one sample that was sequenced in a study of blood T cell repertoires in COVID-19. Data came from immunoSEQ multiplex PCR; TCRdb stores just in-frame clones and leaves some out. The sample has approximately 380,000 clones; roughly nine tenths are singletons. The sample was PBMCs or T cells enriched from blood (not recorded which). These receptors were taken from a woman in her 40s who had been exposed to COVID-19.

V gene TRBV13 combines with J gene TRBJ2-1; 7 bases are a match to TRBD1. Trimming removed 5 bases from V and 7 bases from J; junction bases left unmatched: 8. The CDR3 spans 14 residues. The germline CDR1 and CDR2 sequences are PRHDT and FYEKMQ (reference sequence). The CDR3 loop reads CASSPPTGPNEQFF. The CDR3 nucleotides read TGTGCCAGCAGCCCCCCGACAGGGCCAAATGAGCAGTTCTTC.

V is TRBV19 and J is TRBJ1-6; possibly TRBD1 for D (5 bases). Trimming shortened V by 4 bases and J by 6 bases, and 13 bases separated the two germline ends. CDR3 length: 15 amino acids. Germline CDR1 LNHDA, CDR2 SQIVND (reference sequence). The DNA of the CDR3 is TGTGCCAGTAGTAACTTTGACAGCACTAATTCACCCCTCCACTTT. Translating it yields CASSNFDSTNSPLHF.

This chain links TRBV5-1 with TRBJ2-5; 11 positions match TRBD2. The CDR3 runs to 17 residues. With V trimmed by 4 bases and J by 2 bases, 10 bases remained unmatched. CDR1 SGHRS and CDR2 YFSETQ come from the germline V gene. The CDR3 spells CASSLGRLAGIQETQYF. DNA of the CDR3: TGCGCCAGCAGCCTCGGACGACTAGCGGGGATACAAGAGACCCAGTACTTC.

This chain links TRBV3-1 (or the pseudogene TRBV3-2) with TRBJ2-2; D is unresolved. The CDR3 spans 15 residues. V shed 1 base and J shed 5 bases, with 11 bases lying between them. CDR1 and CDR2 (germline): LGHDT, YNNKEL (reference sequence). The CDR3 region has the DNA TGTGCCAGCAGCCAAGTACTGTCTATTACCGGGGAGCTGTTTTTT. It yields the protein CASSQVLSITGELFF.

V gene TRBV30 combines with J gene TRBJ2-2; D is possibly TRBD1 (6 bases). Germline lookup yields CDR1 GTSNPN and CDR2 SVGIG (reference sequence). V lost 3 bases, J lost 0 bases, and 11 bases lay in between. CDR3 length equals 15 residues. CDR3 protein: CAWRVGTSNTGELFF. The CDR3 DNA reads as TGTGCCTGGAGAGTCGGGACATCGAACACCGGGGAGCTGTTTTTT.

V is TRBV6-4 and J is TRBJ1-2; D remains ambiguous. V gave up 3 bases and J gave up 4 bases, with 9 bases separating them. The germline V gene encodes CDR1 MRHNA and CDR2 SNTAGT. The CDR3 covers 13 residues. The CDR3 here is CASSDNGLYGYTF. DNA for the CDR3: TGTGCCAGCAGTGATAACGGTCTCTATGGCTACACCTTC.

V is TRBV19 and J is TRBJ1-1; TRBD1 agrees at 8 bases. V dropped 3 bases and J dropped 5; count of bases not matched to a gene: 11. Germline V gives CDR1 LNHDA, CDR2 SQIVND (reference sequence). The CDR3 runs 16 residues. The CDR3 sequence: CASSIWAGGARTEAFF. The CDR3, as DNA: TGTGCCAGTAGTATTTGGGCAGGGGGCGCAAGGACTGAAGCTTTCTTT.

This chain uses TRBV9 with TRBJ2-6, with TRBD1 identical over 10 bases. The CDR3 has 19 residues. Germline lookup yields CDR1 SGDLS and CDR2 YYNGEE. Unmatched junction bases numbered 13, after V lost 4 bases and J lost 3 bases. The CDR3 here is CASSTPGTGAVFGANVLTF. The CDR3 DNA reads as TGTGCCAGCAGCACCCCCGGGACAGGGGCTGTCTTTGGGGCCAACGTCCTGACTTTC.

The chain has TRBV5-5 and TRBJ2-7, with D unclear. Germline lookup yields CDR1 SGHKS and CDR2 YYEKEE (reference sequence). The CDR3 has 14 amino acids. V lost 4 bases to trimming and J lost 0 bases, with 11 bases between them. CDR3 sequence (DNA): TGTGCCAGCAGCCGAGAGCTGTACTCCTACGAGCAGTACTTC. Amino acid sequence: CASSRELYSYEQYF.

The V gene is TRBV6-5, the J gene TRBJ2-7; 9 bases align to TRBD1. The CDR3 runs to 16 residues. The junction had 8 bases not matched to a gene; V was cut back by 0 bases and J by 5 bases. CDR1 and CDR2 (germline): MNHEY, SVGAGI. CDR3 sequence reads: CASSYSGQGINHEQYF. The CDR3 bases are TGTGCCAGCAGTTACTCGGGACAGGGTATCAACCACGAGCAGTACTTC.

In this sample, this clone turned up once. The chain links TRBV4-1 to TRBJ2-1; D unresolved. The CDR3 has 13 residues. Between the trimmed V and J ends, which lost 4 bases and 8 bases, there was a span of 12 bases. Germline assignment: CDR1 MGHRA and CDR2 YSYEKL. DNA of the CDR3: TGCGCCAGCAGCCTAACTATGGTGGATGAGCAGTTCTTC. Amino acid sequence: CASSLTMVDEQFF.

The gene calls are TRBV2 and TRBJ2-5; D not certain. Germline CDR1 SNHLY, CDR2 FYNNEI. The CDR3 covers 13 residues. Trimming left V 6 bases short and J 5 bases short, with 13 bases between. The CDR3 sequence: CASSQRLGETQYF. The CDR3 region has the DNA TGTGCCAGCAGCCAACGATTGGGCGAGACCCAGTACTTC.

This chain links TRBV18 with TRBJ1-5; possibly TRBD1 for D (6 bases). CDR1 and CDR2 from the germline V gene are KGHSH and LQKENI. Trimming left V 5 bases short and J 7 bases short, with 18 bases between. This CDR3 has 15 amino acids. The CDR3 DNA reads TGTGCCAGCTCATCCACAGTTCCAGGGGAACAGCCCCAGCATTTT. Translation gives CASSSTVPGEQPQHF.